The present entry profiles one T cell receptor (beta chain) with its context. The sample is drawn from a study of cytomegalovirus exposure and HLA in healthy donors. A multiplex PCR was run with 60 Vbeta primers and 13 Jbeta primers. The protocol was immunoSEQ multiplex PCR, while the TCRdb copy is restricted to in-frame clones and leaves out a portion. Counted here are approximately 180,000 clones, over 65% occurring once; the ten biggest clones make up approximately 1.5%. The V and J ends lost 7 bases and 6 bases respectively, with 12 bases between them. The germline CDR1 and CDR2 sequences are MNHNS and SASEGT. The CDR3 is 13 amino acids.

The chain employs TRBV6-1 and TRBJ1-4; no clear D gene. The TCR was taken from a woman in her thirties in good health and CMV-seropositive. The sequenced material came from PBMCs. The CDR3 DNA follows: TGTGCCAGCAAAGAGGGTACGGATGAAAAACTGTTTTTT. Its translation: CASKEGTDEKLFF.